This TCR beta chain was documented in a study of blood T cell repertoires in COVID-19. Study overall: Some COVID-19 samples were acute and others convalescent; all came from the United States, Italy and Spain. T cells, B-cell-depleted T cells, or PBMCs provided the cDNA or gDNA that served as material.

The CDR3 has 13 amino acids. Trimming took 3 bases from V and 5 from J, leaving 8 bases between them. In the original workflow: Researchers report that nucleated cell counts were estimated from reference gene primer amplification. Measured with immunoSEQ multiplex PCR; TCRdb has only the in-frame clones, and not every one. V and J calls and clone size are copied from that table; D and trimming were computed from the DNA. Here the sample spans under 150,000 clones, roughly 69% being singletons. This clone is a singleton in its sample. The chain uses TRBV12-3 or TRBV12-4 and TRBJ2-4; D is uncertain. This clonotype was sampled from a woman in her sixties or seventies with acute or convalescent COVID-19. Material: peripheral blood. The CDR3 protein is CASSLAGQNIQYF. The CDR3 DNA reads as TGTGCCAGCAGTTTGGCAGGCCAAAACATTCAGTACTTC.